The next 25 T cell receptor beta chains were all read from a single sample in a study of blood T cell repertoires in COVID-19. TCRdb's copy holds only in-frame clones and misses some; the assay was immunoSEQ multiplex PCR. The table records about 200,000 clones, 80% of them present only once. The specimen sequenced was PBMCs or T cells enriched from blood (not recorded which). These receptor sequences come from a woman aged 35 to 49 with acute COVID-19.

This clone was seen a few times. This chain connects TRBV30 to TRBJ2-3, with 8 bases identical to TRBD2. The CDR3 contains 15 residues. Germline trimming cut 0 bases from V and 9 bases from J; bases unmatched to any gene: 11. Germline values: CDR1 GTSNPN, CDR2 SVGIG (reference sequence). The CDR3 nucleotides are TGTGCCTGGAGTGTTAAGGCCGGGACTAGTCTAACGCAGTATTTT. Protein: CAWSVKAGTSLTQYF. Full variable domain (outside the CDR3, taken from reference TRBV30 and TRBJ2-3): SQTIHQWPATLVQPVGSPLSLECTVEGTSNPNLYWYRQAAGRGLQLLFYSVGIGQISSEVPQNLSASRPQDRQFILSSKKLLLSDSGFYLCAWSVKAGTSLTQYFGPGTRLTVL.

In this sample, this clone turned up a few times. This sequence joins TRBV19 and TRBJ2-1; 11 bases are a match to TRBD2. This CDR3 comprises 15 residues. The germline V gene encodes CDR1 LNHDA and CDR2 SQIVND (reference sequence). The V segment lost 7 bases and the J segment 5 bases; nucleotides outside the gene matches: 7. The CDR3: CASNPGLAAHNEQFF. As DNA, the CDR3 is TGTGCCAGTAACCCGGGACTAGCGGCGCACAATGAGCAGTTCTTC.

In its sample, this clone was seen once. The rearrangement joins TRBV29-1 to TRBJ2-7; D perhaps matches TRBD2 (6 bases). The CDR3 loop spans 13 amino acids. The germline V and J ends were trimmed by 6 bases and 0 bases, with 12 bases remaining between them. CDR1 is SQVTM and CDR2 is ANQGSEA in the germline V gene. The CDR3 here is CSVRQTSSYEQYF. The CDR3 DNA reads TGCAGCGTAAGACAGACTAGCTCCTACGAGCAGTACTTC.

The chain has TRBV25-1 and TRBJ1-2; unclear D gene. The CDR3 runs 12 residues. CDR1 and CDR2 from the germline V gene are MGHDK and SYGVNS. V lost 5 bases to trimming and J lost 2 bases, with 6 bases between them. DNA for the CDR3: TGTGCCAGCAGTCCCGGGAACTATGGCTACACCTTC. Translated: CASSPGNYGYTF.

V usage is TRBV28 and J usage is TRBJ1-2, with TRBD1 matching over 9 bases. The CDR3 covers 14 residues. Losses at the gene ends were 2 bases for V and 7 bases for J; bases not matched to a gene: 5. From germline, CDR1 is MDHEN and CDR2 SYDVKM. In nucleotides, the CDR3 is TGTGCCAGCAGTTTAATACAGGGGGCAGGTGGCTACACCTTC. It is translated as CASSLIQGAGGYTF.

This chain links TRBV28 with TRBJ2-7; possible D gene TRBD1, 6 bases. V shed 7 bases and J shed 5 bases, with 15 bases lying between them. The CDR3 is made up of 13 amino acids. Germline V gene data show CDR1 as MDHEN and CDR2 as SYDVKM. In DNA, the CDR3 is TGTGCCAGCAATGCAGGGGCCAAGGACGAGCAGTACTTC. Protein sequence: CASNAGAKDEQYF.

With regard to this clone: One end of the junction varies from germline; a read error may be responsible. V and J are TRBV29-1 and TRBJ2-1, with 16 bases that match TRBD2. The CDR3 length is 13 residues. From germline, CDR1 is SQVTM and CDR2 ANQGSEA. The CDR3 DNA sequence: TGCAGCGTTTTTACGGGGGGACTAGCGGGAGGGGTCTTC. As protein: CSVFTGGLAGGVF.

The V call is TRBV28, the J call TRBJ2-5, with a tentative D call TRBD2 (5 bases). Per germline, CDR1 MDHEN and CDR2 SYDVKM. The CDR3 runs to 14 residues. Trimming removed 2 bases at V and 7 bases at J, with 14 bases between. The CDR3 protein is CASSLPTSVGTQYF. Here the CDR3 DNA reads TGTGCCAGCAGTTTACCCACTAGTGTTGGGACCCAGTACTTC.

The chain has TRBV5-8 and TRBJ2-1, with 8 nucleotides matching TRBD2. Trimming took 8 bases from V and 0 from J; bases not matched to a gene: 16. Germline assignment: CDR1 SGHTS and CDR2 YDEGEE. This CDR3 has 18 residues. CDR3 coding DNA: TGTGCCAGTGACCCAGCGGGAGCTTCCTGGAGCTCCTACAATGAGCAGTTCTTC. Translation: CASDPAGASWSSYNEQFF.

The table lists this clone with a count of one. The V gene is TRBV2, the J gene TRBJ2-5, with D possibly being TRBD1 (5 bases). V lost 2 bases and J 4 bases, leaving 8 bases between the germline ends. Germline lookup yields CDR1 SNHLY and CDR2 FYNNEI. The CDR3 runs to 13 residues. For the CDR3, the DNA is TGTGCCAGCAGTGAACAGGGTAGAGAGACCCAGTACTTC. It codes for CASSEQGRETQYF.

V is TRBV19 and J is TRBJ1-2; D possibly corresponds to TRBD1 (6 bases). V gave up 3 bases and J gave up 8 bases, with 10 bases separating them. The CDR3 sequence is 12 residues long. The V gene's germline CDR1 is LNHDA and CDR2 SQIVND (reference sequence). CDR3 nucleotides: TGTGCCAGTAGTATGGGGGCTTGGGGCTACACCTTC. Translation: CASSMGAWGYTF. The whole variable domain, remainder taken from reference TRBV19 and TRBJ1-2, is DGGITQSPKYLFRKEGQNVTLSCEQNLNHDAMYWYRQDPGQGLRLIYYSQIVNDFQKGDIAEGYSVSREKKESFPLTVTSAQKNPTAFYLCASSMGAWGYTFGSGTRLTVV.

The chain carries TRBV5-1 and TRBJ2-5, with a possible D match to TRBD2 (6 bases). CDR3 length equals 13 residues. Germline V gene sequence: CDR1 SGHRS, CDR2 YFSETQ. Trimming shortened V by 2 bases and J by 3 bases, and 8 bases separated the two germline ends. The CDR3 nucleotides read TGCGCCAGCAGCTTTTGGGGGGAAGAGACCCAGTACTTC. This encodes CASSFWGEETQYF.

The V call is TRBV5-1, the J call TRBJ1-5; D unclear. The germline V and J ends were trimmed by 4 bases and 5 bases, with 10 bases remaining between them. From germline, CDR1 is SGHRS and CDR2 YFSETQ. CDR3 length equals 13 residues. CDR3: CASSMAVDQPQHF. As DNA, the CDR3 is TGCGCCAGCAGCATGGCGGTAGATCAGCCCCAGCATTTT.

The CDR3 reads CASSLRLATNEQFF. The CDR3, as DNA: TGTGCCAGCAGCTTAAGGCTAGCGACTAATGAGCAGTTCTTC. V and J are TRBV7-3 and TRBJ2-1; possible D gene TRBD2, 6 bases. Germline CDR1 and CDR2: SGHTA and FQGTGA. The CDR3 is 14 residues long. V lost 1 base to trimming and J lost 7 bases, with 11 bases between them.

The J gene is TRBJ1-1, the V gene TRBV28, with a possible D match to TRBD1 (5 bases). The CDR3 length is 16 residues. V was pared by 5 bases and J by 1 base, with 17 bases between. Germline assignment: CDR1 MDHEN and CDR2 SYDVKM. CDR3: CASSPQGLKGNTEAFF. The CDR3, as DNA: TGTGCCAGCAGTCCCCAGGGACTCAAGGGGAACACTGAAGCTTTCTTT.

CDR3 sequence (DNA): TGTGCCAGCAGCTCTAGCGGGAGGGACTACGAGCAGTACTTC. Amino acids: CASSSSGRDYEQYF. V usage is TRBV7-9 and J usage is TRBJ2-7; TRBD2 agrees at 12 bases. Germline V gives CDR1 SEHNR, CDR2 FQNEAQ (reference sequence). The CDR3 totals 14 residues. The trim removed 4 bases at V and 3 bases at J, leaving 1 base unmatched.

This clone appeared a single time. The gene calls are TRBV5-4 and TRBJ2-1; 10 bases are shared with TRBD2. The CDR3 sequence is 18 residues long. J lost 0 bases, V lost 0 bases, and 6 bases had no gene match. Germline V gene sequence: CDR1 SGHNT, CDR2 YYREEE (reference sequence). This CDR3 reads CASSLVSGGPRSYNEQFF. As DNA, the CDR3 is TGTGCCAGCAGCTTGGTTAGCGGGGGGCCTCGCTCCTACAATGAGCAGTTCTTC.

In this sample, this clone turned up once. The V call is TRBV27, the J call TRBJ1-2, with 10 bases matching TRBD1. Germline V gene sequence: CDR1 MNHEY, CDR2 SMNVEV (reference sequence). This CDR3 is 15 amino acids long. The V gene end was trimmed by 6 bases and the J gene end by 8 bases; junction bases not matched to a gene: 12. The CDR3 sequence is CASRRTGGSQLGYTF. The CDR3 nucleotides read TGTGCCAGCAGGCGGACAGGGGGATCTCAACTGGGCTACACCTTC.

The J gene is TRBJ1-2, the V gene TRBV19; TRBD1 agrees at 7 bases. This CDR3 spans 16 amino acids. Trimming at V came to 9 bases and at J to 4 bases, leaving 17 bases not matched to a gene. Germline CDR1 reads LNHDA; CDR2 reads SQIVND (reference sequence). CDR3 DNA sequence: TGTGCCAGCTCCACGACAGGGAGCGGTCTGGGCTATGGCTACACCTTC. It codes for CASSTTGSGLGYGYTF. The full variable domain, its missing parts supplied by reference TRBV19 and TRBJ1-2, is DGGITQSPKYLFRKEGQNVTLSCEQNLNHDAMYWYRQDPGQGLRLIYYSQIVNDFQKGDIAEGYSVSREKKESFPLTVTSAQKNPTAFYLCASSTTGSGLGYGYTFGSGTRLTVV.

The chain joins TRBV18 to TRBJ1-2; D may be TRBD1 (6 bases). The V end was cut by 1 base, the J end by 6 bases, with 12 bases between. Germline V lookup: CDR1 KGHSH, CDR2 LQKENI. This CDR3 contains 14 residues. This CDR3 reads CASSPQRGSHGYTF. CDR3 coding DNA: TGTGCCAGCTCACCACAGAGGGGGAGTCATGGCTACACCTTC.

In nucleotides, the CDR3 is TGTGCCAGCAGCTTAGACGCGGCCGTCAGCTATGGCTACACCTTC. This translates into CASSLDAAVSYGYTF. This chain links TRBV7-9 with TRBJ1-2; the D is unclear. Trimming removed 1 base at V and 4 bases at J, with 13 bases between. Germline assignment: CDR1 SEHNR and CDR2 FQNEAQ (reference sequence). The CDR3 covers 15 residues.

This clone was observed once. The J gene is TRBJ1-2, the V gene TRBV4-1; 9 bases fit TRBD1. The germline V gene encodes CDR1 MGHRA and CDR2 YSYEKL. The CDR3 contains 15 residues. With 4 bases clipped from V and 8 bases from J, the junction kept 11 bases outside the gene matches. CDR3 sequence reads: CASSRPGTGRNGYTF. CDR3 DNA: TGCGCCAGCAGCCGTCCCGGGACAGGGAGGAACGGCTACACCTTC.

The CDR3 reads CASSLSQGGYTF. The CDR3 DNA follows: TGTGCCAGCAGCTTGAGTCAGGGAGGCTACACCTTC. This chain uses TRBV7-2 with TRBJ1-2; tentatively, D is TRBD1 (5 bases). Germline CDR1 SGHTA, CDR2 FQGNSA. The CDR3 spans 12 residues. V was shortened by 3 bases and J by 8 bases, with 10 bases between the two germline ends.

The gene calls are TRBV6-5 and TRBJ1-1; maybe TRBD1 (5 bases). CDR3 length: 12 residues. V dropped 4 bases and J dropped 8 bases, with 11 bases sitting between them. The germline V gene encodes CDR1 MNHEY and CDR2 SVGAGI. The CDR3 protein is CASSSSWTEAFF. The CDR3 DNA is TGTGCCAGCAGTTCCTCCTGGACAGAAGCTTTCTTT.

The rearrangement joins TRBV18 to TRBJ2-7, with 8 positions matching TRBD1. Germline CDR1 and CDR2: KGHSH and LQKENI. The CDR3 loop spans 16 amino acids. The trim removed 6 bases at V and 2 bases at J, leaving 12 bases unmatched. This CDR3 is CASSHPGQVSAYEQYF. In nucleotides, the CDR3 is TGTGCCAGCTCGCATCCGGGACAGGTTTCGGCCTACGAGCAGTACTTC.